The 21 T cell receptor beta chains below all came from one sample that was sequenced in a study of blood T cell repertoires in COVID-19. Some clones are missing from TCRdb's copy, which holds only in-frame ones; the method was immunoSEQ multiplex PCR. The sample lists roughly 260,000 clones; 88% were seen once. Sequencing used peripheral blood. Receptor source: a man between 60 and 75 years old who had recovered from COVID-19.

The chain couples TRBV19 to TRBJ2-7; 7 bases align to TRBD1. CDR3 size: 14 residues. V lost 6 bases, J lost 3 bases, and 8 bases stayed unmatched. The germline V gene has CDR1 LNHDA and CDR2 SQIVND (reference sequence). Written as DNA, the CDR3 is TGTGCCAGTAGCTCGACAGGGTTCGGCTACGAGCAGTACTTC. Protein product: CASSSTGFGYEQYF. The variable domain in full, completed from reference TRBV19 and TRBJ2-7, reads DGGITQSPKYLFRKEGQNVTLSCEQNLNHDAMYWYRQDPGQGLRLIYYSQIVNDFQKGDIAEGYSVSREKKESFPLTVTSAQKNPTAFYLCASSSTGFGYEQYFGPGTRLTVT.

J is TRBJ2-1 and V is TRBV4-2, with 9 positions matching TRBD2. The CDR3 runs 15 residues. Germline V gives CDR1 LGHNA, CDR2 YNFKEQ. V lost 0 bases and J lost 13; bases outside the gene matches: 10. The CDR3 loop is CASSQDSGLANRQFF. The CDR3 nucleotides are TGTGCCAGCAGCCAAGATTCGGGACTAGCCAATCGACAGTTCTTC.

The rearrangement joins TRBV6-6 to TRBJ2-2, with TRBD2 identical over 7 bases. Per the germline V gene, CDR1 is MNHNY and CDR2 is SVGAGI (reference sequence). V trimming: 5 bases; J trimming: 5 bases; junction bases outside the gene matches: 8. This CDR3 is built from 15 residues. The CDR3 nucleotides read TGTGCCAGCAGTGCCCCGGGACTACCTACCGGGGAGCTGTTTTTT. As protein: CASSAPGLPTGELFF.

J is TRBJ1-4 and V is TRBV21-1; the table's D call, TRBD1, was not checked against the DNA. TRBV21-1 represents a pseudogene. This CDR3 spans 18 amino acids. CDR3 nucleotides: TGTGCCAGCAGCGGATACCGGGACAGGTGCGTTGGAAGTGAAAAACTGTTTTTT. Amino acid sequence: CASSGYRDRCVGSEKLFF.

The chain combines TRBV5-3 with TRBJ1-5; D unclear. TRBV5-3 carries the ORF label, with uncertain function. The CDR3 spans 19 residues. V dropped 4 bases and J dropped 2 bases, with 25 bases sitting between them. The CDR3 nucleotides are TGTGCCAGAAGCCGATCGGGTCAAACGGAGGCGATCGGCAATCAGCCCCAGCATTTT. Translated, it gives CARSRSGQTEAIGNQPQHF.

The chain has TRBV2 and TRBJ2-1, with TRBD1 identical over 7 bases. Germline V gives CDR1 SNHLY, CDR2 FYNNEI. V shed 8 bases, J shed 7 bases, and the junction held 2 bases outside the gene matches. The CDR3 is 11 amino acids. The CDR3: CASRQGNEQFF. CDR3 bases: TGTGCCAGCCGACAGGGAAATGAGCAGTTCTTC.

The V and J genes are TRBV6-1 and TRBJ2-1, with TRBD1 identical over 8 bases. J lost 2 bases, V lost 3 bases, and 6 bases had no gene match. Germline loops: CDR1 MNHNS, CDR2 SASEGT. This CDR3 is 16 amino acids long. Written as DNA, the CDR3 is TGTGCCAGCAGTGACCCCAGGGGGCGAACCTACAATGAGCAGTTCTTC. Amino acid sequence: CASSDPRGRTYNEQFF.

This chain uses TRBV5-6 with TRBJ2-5; tentatively, D is TRBD1 (6 bases). The V gene's germline CDR1 is SGHDT and CDR2 YYEEEE. V was shortened by 0 bases and J by 2 bases, with 8 bases between the two germline ends. The CDR3 sequence is 14 residues long. In nucleotides, the CDR3 is TGTGCCAGCAGCTTGGGGCAGGGGCAAGAGACCCAGTACTTC. Its protein product is CASSLGQGQETQYF.

The CDR3 sequence is CASSPGTGNYEQYF. Written as DNA, the CDR3 is TGTGCCAGCAGCCCGGGGACAGGAAACTACGAGCAGTACTTC. This sequence joins TRBV13 and TRBJ2-7; 8 bases agree with TRBD1. The junction had 6 bases not matched to a gene; V was cut back by 5 bases and J by 3 bases. The CDR3 covers 14 residues. The germline CDR1 and CDR2 sequences are PRHDT and FYEKMQ (reference sequence).

The chain links TRBV27 to TRBJ1-5; the match to TRBD1 covers 8 bases. J gave up 2 bases and V 4 bases, and 4 bases lay outside the gene matches. The CDR3 extends over 15 amino acids. Germline V gives CDR1 MNHEY, CDR2 SMNVEV (reference sequence). The CDR3 nucleotides read TGTGCCAGCAGTTCCAGGGGGCGCGGCAATCAGCCCCAGCATTTT. Its protein product is CASSSRGRGNQPQHF.

The V call is TRBV27, the J call TRBJ2-2; D is undetermined. CDR3 size: 13 residues. Germline CDR1 reads MNHEY; CDR2 reads SMNVEV (reference sequence). Trimming cost V 3 bases and J 6 bases, with 8 bases left between them. CDR3 bases: TGTGCCAGCAGTTTCGGGTCCGCCGGGGAGCTGTTTTTT. It translates to CASSFGSAGELFF.

The chain carries TRBV4-1 and TRBJ2-7, with D uncertain. Germline V CDR1 and CDR2: MGHRA, YSYEKL. The CDR3 is 15 residues long. V lost 2 bases to trimming and J lost 3 bases, with 14 bases between them. The CDR3 is CASSQTGAVHYEQYF. CDR3 DNA sequence: TGCGCCAGCAGCCAAACCGGTGCGGTACACTACGAGCAGTACTTC.

The genes are TRBV9 and TRBJ1-2; 7 nucleotides agree with TRBD1. V was clipped by 0 bases and J by 4 bases; unmatched bases: 18. The CDR3 sequence is 19 residues long. Germline-derived CDR1 and CDR2 are SGDLS and YYNGEE. The CDR3 sequence is CASSVEPWAGGTAFYGYTF. Here the CDR3 DNA reads TGTGCCAGCAGCGTAGAGCCATGGGCAGGGGGAACCGCTTTCTATGGCTACACCTTC. The complete variable domain, with remaining parts taken from reference TRBV9 and TRBJ1-2, reads DSGVTQTPKHLITATGQRVTLRCSPRSGDLSVYWYQQSLDQGLQFLIQYYNGEERAKGNILERFSAQQFPDLHSELNLSSLELGDSALYFCASSVEPWAGGTAFYGYTFGSGTRLTVV.

The J gene is TRBJ2-3, the V gene TRBV7-3, with 7 bases matching TRBD2. CDR3 size: 14 residues. The germline V gene has CDR1 SGHTA and CDR2 FQGTGA. After removal of 6 bases from V and 0 bases from J, the junction contained 3 bases not matched to a gene. DNA for the CDR3: TGTGCCAGCAGGGGAGGGGTTAGCACAGATACGCAGTATTTT. Its translation: CASRGGVSTDTQYF. Drawing the rest from reference TRBV7-3 and TRBJ2-3, the complete variable domain is GAGVSQTPSNKVTEKGKYVELRCDPISGHTALYWYRQSLGQGPEFLIYFQGTGAADDSGLPNDRFFAVRPEGSVSTLKIQRTERGDSAVYLCASRGGVSTDTQYFGPGTRLTVL.

The chain combines TRBV5-8 with TRBJ2-1, with TRBD1 matching over 8 bases. Germline V gene data show CDR1 as SGHTS and CDR2 as YDEGEE. The CDR3 runs to 15 residues. V shed 0 bases, J shed 3 bases, and the junction held 2 bases outside the gene matches. CDR3 bases: TGTGCCAGCAGCTTGGCGGGACAGGTCTACAATGAGCAGTTCTTC. Residues: CASSLAGQVYNEQFF.

This rearrangement joins TRBV27 to TRBJ1-1; 7 nucleotides agree with TRBD1. Trimming took 6 bases from V and 1 from J; bases not matched to a gene: 5. Germline V gene data show CDR1 as MNHEY and CDR2 as SMNVEV (reference sequence). This CDR3 comprises 14 residues. CDR3 nucleotide sequence: TGTGCCAGCAGGAGACAGGGTCCGAACACTGAAGCTTTCTTT. Protein: CASRRQGPNTEAFF.

The chain couples TRBV19 to TRBJ1-5; 7 positions match TRBD1. The CDR3 spans 14 residues. Germline V lookup: CDR1 LNHDA, CDR2 SQIVND (reference sequence). J gave up 7 bases and V 5 bases, and 8 bases lay outside the gene matches. The CDR3 sequence is CASSASGGHQPQHF. The CDR3 coding sequence is TGTGCCAGTAGTGCCTCAGGGGGACACCAGCCCCAGCATTTT.

V usage is TRBV19 and J usage is TRBJ1-1, with 7 bases identical to TRBD1. J gave up 0 bases and V 9 bases, and 19 bases lay outside the gene matches. The CDR3 spans 18 residues. Germline loops: CDR1 LNHDA, CDR2 SQIVND (reference sequence). The CDR3, as DNA: TGTGCCAGCGCAATTCCGGGACAGCATTTACTGATGAACACTGAAGCTTTCTTT. Translation: CASAIPGQHLLMNTEAFF. The whole variable domain, remainder taken from reference TRBV19 and TRBJ1-1, is DGGITQSPKYLFRKEGQNVTLSCEQNLNHDAMYWYRQDPGQGLRLIYYSQIVNDFQKGDIAEGYSVSREKKESFPLTVTSAQKNPTAFYLCASAIPGQHLLMNTEAFFGQGTRLTVV.

This clone has more than one count but fewer than ten. V and J are TRBV5-1 and TRBJ1-4, with 8 bases identical to TRBD1. The V and J ends lost 0 bases and 7 bases, in that order; junction bases with no gene match: 5. The CDR3 spans 15 residues. Germline V gives CDR1 SGHRS, CDR2 YFSETQ. CDR3 region: CASSLGGQAPEKLFF. The CDR3, as DNA: TGCGCCAGCAGCTTGGGGGGACAGGCTCCTGAAAAACTGTTTTTT.

This rearrangement joins TRBV6-6 to TRBJ2-7; 8 bases are a match to TRBD2. Germline CDR1 and CDR2: MNHNY and SVGAGI (reference sequence). This CDR3 has 13 residues. With 8 bases clipped from V and 2 bases from J, the junction kept 5 bases outside the gene matches. The CDR3 bases are TGTGCCAGCGGCGCGGGGGGCCCCTACGAGCAGTACTTC. Residues: CASGAGGPYEQYF.

V and J are TRBV6-5 and TRBJ1-6; 7 positions match TRBD1. This CDR3 spans 13 amino acids. V lost 6 bases and J lost 9; bases outside the gene matches: 5. Germline V gene sequence: CDR1 MNHEY, CDR2 SVGAGI. The CDR3 sequence is CASRRTGPSPLHF. The CDR3 nucleotides read TGTGCCAGCAGGCGGACAGGCCCTTCACCCCTCCACTTT.